This T cell receptor (beta chain) was identified in a study of vaccination and CD4 T cells after COVID-19. Study-wide background: The convalescents included six males and four females, and among them two were Hispanic while seven were Caucasian. Collection of post-vaccine samples followed dose two by a median approximately 69 days, spanning a range of 14 to 241.

Cultured CD4+ T-cell DNA underwent Oncomine TCR Beta short-read sequencing. Scientists extracted genomic DNA from CD4+ T cells grown in culture. TCRdb processed the PCR reads anew with MiXCR; each CDR3 protein has one entry. The profile covers 15,000 to 20,000 distinct CDR3 sequences, with around 43% appearing a single time and around 18% taken by the ten largest. Remarks on this clonotype: Its antigen remains unidentified.

Described treatment: approximately nine-day PBMC culture with coronavirus spike peptide pools or control peptides (ViraFEST assay). The CDR3 length is 13 residues. The V end was cut by 6 bases, the J end by 5 bases, with 10 bases between. This sequence originates from a human donor who received a COVID-19 vaccine. This chain uses TRBV12-3 or TRBV12-4 with TRBJ2-2; D uncertain. Sequenced material: CD4+ T cells from blood, cultured in vitro, taken before SARS-CoV-2 vaccination. CDR3 nucleotides: TGTGCCAGCAGCGGGCGGTGGACCGGGGAGCTGTTTTTT. This sequence encodes CASSGRWTGELFF.